A single sample gave rise to the 20 T cell receptor beta chains below, sequenced in a study of T cells in Graves' hyperthyroidism and ophthalmopathy. Amplified regions were TCR beta CDR3 sequences from RNA transcripts. First-round RT-PCR targeting the TCR CDR3 was performed with the HTBI primer set. TCRdb ran MiXCR on the multiplex PCR reads and lists one entry per CDR3 protein. The data show approximately 610,000 distinct CDR3 sequences, 16% seen once. Sequencing used blood. All receptors come from a woman aged 18-29 years with Graves' hyperthyroidism.

This clonotype was picked up many times. This rearrangement joins TRBV24-1 to TRBJ1-5; tentative D call: TRBD1 (5 bases). The V gene's germline CDR1 is KGHDR and CDR2 SFDVKD. Between the trimmed V and J ends, which lost 2 bases and 4 bases, there was a span of 5 bases. CDR3 length: 13 amino acids. In DNA, the CDR3 is TGTGCCACCAGTGATTGGGGGAATCAGCCCCAGCATTTT. It encodes CATSDWGNQPQHF.

This clonotype appeared a few times. V and J are TRBV6-1 and TRBJ2-7; tentative D call: TRBD2 (6 bases). V lost 5 bases, J lost 0 bases, and 20 bases lay in between. From germline, CDR1 is MNHNS and CDR2 SASEGT. The CDR3 spans 17 residues. The CDR3 DNA sequence: TGTGCCAGCAGTCCCCTTCTGGGACTTTCTCCCTCCTACGAGCAGTACTTC. Protein product: CASSPLLGLSPSYEQYF.

This clonotype was observed many times. The gene calls are TRBV11-2 and TRBJ2-1; 13 bases match TRBD2. This CDR3 comprises 17 residues. The ends lost 4 bases at V and 6 bases at J; junction bases unmatched: 9. CDR1 and CDR2 (germline): SGHAT, FQNNGV. For the CDR3, the DNA is TGTGCCAGCAGCTCCCCTATCGGACTAGCGGGAGCCAATGAGCAGTTCTTC. This sequence encodes CASSSPIGLAGANEQFF.

J is TRBJ1-1 and V is TRBV20-1, with D perhaps matching TRBD1 (6 bases). V lost 6 bases, J lost 8 bases, and 22 bases lay in between. The CDR3 runs to 14 residues. The germline CDR1 and CDR2 sequences are DFQATT and SNEGSKA (reference sequence). The CDR3 nucleotides are TGCAGTGCCAGGGGTCGGGGGACTGGTGGGGAAGCTTTCTTT. This sequence encodes CSARGRGTGGEAFF.

This clonotype came up a few times. The chain carries TRBV14 and TRBJ1-4; 7 bases agree with TRBD1. This CDR3 contains 16 residues. V trimming: 0 bases; J trimming: 0 bases; junction bases outside the gene matches: 1. Germline V lookup: CDR1 SGHDN, CDR2 FVKESK. The CDR3 nucleotides read TGTGCCAGCAGCCAAGACCAGGGGGCAACTAATGAAAAACTGTTTTTT. This translates into CASSQDQGATNEKLFF.

This chain connects TRBV19 to TRBJ1-2; D is possibly TRBD1 (6 bases). Trimming took off 3 bases at V and 4 bases at J, with 12 bases between the two ends. The germline gives CDR1 LNHDA, CDR2 SQIVND (reference sequence). CDR3 length: 14 residues. CDR3 bases: TGTGCCAGTAGTATCGCTGGACAGCTCTATGGCTACACCTTC. Translated: CASSIAGQLYGYTF.

There are many counts of this clonotype. V gene TRBV3-1 combines with J gene TRBJ2-5, with 10 positions matching TRBD2. V was clipped by 0 bases and J by 1 base; unmatched bases: 8. CDR3 length: 18 amino acids. CDR1 and CDR2 (germline): LGHDT, YNNKEL (reference sequence). This chain's CDR3 is CASSQDPMTSGFQETQYF. The DNA of the CDR3 is TGTGCCAGCAGCCAAGATCCCATGACTAGCGGGTTCCAAGAGACCCAGTACTTC.

This clonotype was picked up a small number of times. The CDR3 region is CSAQGPLGQETQYF. CDR3 nucleotides: TGCAGTGCTCAGGGCCCCTTGGGCCAAGAGACCCAGTACTTC. V usage is TRBV20-1 and J usage is TRBJ2-5; the D gene is possibly TRBD1 (5 bases). The CDR3 extends over 14 amino acids. Germline CDR1 reads DFQATT; CDR2 reads SNEGSKA (reference sequence). V lost 5 bases, J lost 1 base, and 14 bases lay in between.

This clonotype turned up a few times. The chain combines TRBV5-1 with TRBJ2-1; D not resolved. V was pared by 2 bases and J by 9 bases, with 9 bases between. Germline CDR1 is SGHRS and CDR2 is YFSETQ. The CDR3 sequence is 12 residues long. The CDR3 region is CASSFRIGEQFF. The CDR3 nucleotides are TGCGCCAGCAGCTTTAGGATTGGTGAGCAGTTCTTC.

The chain links TRBV10-1 to TRBJ2-3; D is undetermined. This CDR3 has 14 amino acids. Germline CDR1 is WNHNN and CDR2 is SYGVQD (reference sequence). The V end lost 4 bases, the J end lost 6 bases, and 14 bases lay between the germline ends. The CDR3 nucleotides are TGCGCCAGCAGTGTTCGAATATTTGCTGATACGCAGTATTTT. This translates into CASSVRIFADTQYF.

This clonotype was detected only a few times. The chain joins TRBV29-1 to TRBJ2-1, with 11 bases lining up with TRBD1. The CDR3 is 12 amino acids. The V segment lost 6 bases and the J segment 7 bases; nucleotides outside the gene matches: 2. CDR1 is SQVTM, CDR2 ANQGSEA, per germline. Here the CDR3 DNA reads TGCAGCGTGGGACAGGGGGTGAATGAGCAGTTCTTC. This sequence encodes CSVGQGVNEQFF.

About this clonotype: An end of the junction differs from the germline gene, which may be a read error. This sequence joins TRBV3-1 and TRBJ1-1; 9 nucleotides match TRBD1. From germline, CDR1 is LGHDT and CDR2 YNNKEL (reference sequence). The CDR3 length is 14 residues. This CDR3 reads CASSRQGGNAEAFF. DNA of the CDR3: TGTGCCAGCAGCCGACAGGGGGGGAACGCTGAAGCTTTCTTT.

In this sample, this clonotype turned up a few times. This chain uses TRBV6-1 with TRBJ2-7, with D perhaps TRBD1 or TRBD2 (5 bases each). CDR1 is MNHNS and CDR2 is SASEGT in the germline V gene. This CDR3 is 15 amino acids long. Between the trimmed V and J ends, which lost 2 bases and 6 bases, there was a span of 17 bases. DNA for the CDR3: TGTGCCAGCAGTGAATATGGGGGAACGGCCGGCGAGCAGTACTTC. Translation: CASSEYGGTAGEQYF.

Turning to this clonotype: A much larger clone sits a single nucleotide away, making a read error possible. The chain links TRBV2 to TRBJ2-1, with TRBD2 matching over 7 bases. Per germline, CDR1 SNHLY and CDR2 FYNNEI. The CDR3 has 17 residues. The CDR3: CASSEPSGGSSYNEQLF. CDR3 nucleotide sequence: TGTGCCAGCAGCGAACCCTCGGGCGGGAGCTCCTACAATGAGCAGCTCTTC.

This clonotype was counted a single time. A read error may produce the germline difference seen at one junction end. This chain links TRBV28 with TRBJ2-1, with D maybe TRBD1 (7 bases). CDR1 is MDHEN and CDR2 is SYDVKM in the germline V gene. This CDR3 has 13 amino acids. In DNA form, the CDR3 reads TGTGCCAGCAGGGCGACAGGGACTGGGGAGCAGTGCTTC. Protein: CASRATGTGEQCF.

The gene calls are TRBV6-2 or TRBV6-3 and TRBJ2-1, with D tentatively TRBD1 (6 bases). Germline V CDR1 and CDR2: MNHEY, SVGEGT. The CDR3 covers 14 residues. V lost 2 bases and J lost 8, with 13 bases in between. The DNA of the CDR3 is TGTGCCAGCAGTTACAGTCGCAGGGGCGATGAGCAGTTCTTC. Translated, it gives CASSYSRRGDEQFF.

In its sample, this clonotype was seen a few times. The chain is built from TRBV6-1 and TRBJ1-6; D is unclear. CDR3 length equals 14 residues. V lost 5 bases, J lost 6 bases, and 11 bases lay in between. Germline V gene sequence: CDR1 MNHNS, CDR2 SASEGT. The CDR3 DNA is TGTGCCAGCAGTATCGCAGGCTTTAATTCACCCCTCCACTTT. Translating gives CASSIAGFNSPLHF.

This clonotype was detected many times. The chain links TRBV4-3 to TRBJ2-1; 10 nucleotides agree with TRBD1. J lost 4 bases, V lost 4 bases, and 4 bases had no gene match. The CDR3 runs to 15 residues. Germline CDR1 reads LGHNA; CDR2 reads YSLEER. The CDR3: CASSPGTGEYNEQFF. Written as DNA, the CDR3 is TGCGCCAGCAGCCCAGGGACAGGGGAGTACAATGAGCAGTTCTTC.

At least ten counts were recorded for this clonotype. This sequence joins TRBV20-1 and TRBJ2-1; no clear D gene. The CDR3 is made up of 15 amino acids. Looked up from germline, CDR1 is DFQATT and CDR2 is SNEGSKA (reference sequence). Deletions cut 6 bases from V and 9 bases from J, with 24 bases between. CDR3 in DNA: TGCAGTGCCCCGATCCGCCTAAAGACGCATCGTGAGCAGTTCTTC. This codes for CSAPIRLKTHREQFF.

The chain is built from TRBV7-6 and TRBJ1-1; D uncertain. Per the germline V gene, CDR1 is SGHVS and CDR2 is FNYEAQ. Trimming pared 2 bases from V and 11 bases from J, leaving 15 bases between. The CDR3 consists of 13 residues. DNA for the CDR3: TGTGCCAGCAGCTTATCCCCCGGGTCAGAGGCTTTCTTT. Amino acids: CASSLSPGSEAFF.